This T cell receptor beta chain comes out of a study of T cell responses to AZD1222 COVID-19 vaccine. This table comes from immunoSEQ multiplex PCR, and its TCRdb copy is limited to in-frame clones, with some not included. The sample gives about 120,000 clones, about 89% of which show up once; approximately 5.9% is in the top ten. Germline V gene lookup returns CDR1 LNHDA and CDR2 SQIVND (reference sequence). CDR3 length: 16 residues. Trimming removed 3 bases from V and 9 bases from J; junction bases left unmatched: 6. The rearrangement joins TRBV19 to TRBJ2-1; 15 nucleotides match TRBD2. This clonotype was obtained from an adult in good health. The sample in question was peripheral blood, obtained on day 0 of AZD1222 vaccination. CDR3 loop: CASSMGLAGGLREQFF. CDR3 DNA: TGTGCCAGTAGTATGGGACTAGCGGGAGGACTTCGTGAGCAGTTCTTC.